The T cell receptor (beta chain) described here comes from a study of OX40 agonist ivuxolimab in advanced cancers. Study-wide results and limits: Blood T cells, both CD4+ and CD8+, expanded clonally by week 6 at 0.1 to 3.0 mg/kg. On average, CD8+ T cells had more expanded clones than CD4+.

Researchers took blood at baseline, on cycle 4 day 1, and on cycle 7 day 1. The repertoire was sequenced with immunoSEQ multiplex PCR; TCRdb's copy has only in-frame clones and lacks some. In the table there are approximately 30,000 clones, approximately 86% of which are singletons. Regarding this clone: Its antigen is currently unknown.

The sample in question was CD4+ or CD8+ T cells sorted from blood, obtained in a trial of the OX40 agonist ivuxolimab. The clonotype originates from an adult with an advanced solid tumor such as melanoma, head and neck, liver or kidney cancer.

The CDR3 coding sequence is TGCGCCAGCAGCCAAGAGCCTGGGGGCGCGGGGACTGAAGCTTTCTTT. Amino acid sequence: CASSQEPGGAGTEAFF. V gene TRBV5-1 combines with J gene TRBJ1-1; D perhaps matches TRBD1 (6 bases). Trimming shortened V by 4 bases and J by 5 bases, and 21 bases separated the two germline ends. CDR3 length: 16 residues. CDR1 and CDR2 (germline): SGHRS, YFSETQ.